A selection of T cell receptor beta chains follows, all from one sample in a study of blood T cell repertoires in COVID-19. Some clones are missing from TCRdb's copy, which holds only in-frame ones; the method was immunoSEQ multiplex PCR. This table has under 250,000 clones, roughly 85% appearing once. Sequenced: peripheral blood. The source of these receptors is a man in his forties or fifties with COVID-19, enrolled during active disease. CDR3s include the opening cysteine and the closing phenylalanine or tryptophan. Fields, in order: clone size, V gene, J gene, CDR3 protein. Size values are once, few and many counts, or a class for expanded clones, and some rows have none.

few	TRBV19	TRBJ1-2	CASRQGHSGATNYGYTF
NA	TRBV3-1/TRBV3-2	TRBJ2-1	CASSQPLAGVFNEQFF
NA	TRBV30	TRBJ2-2	CAWREGRSIRELFF
NA	TRBV18	TRBJ1-6	CASSPGTGDNSPLHF
NA	TRBV7-2	TRBJ2-7	CASSSNGISYEQYF
NA	TRBV24-1	TRBJ2-2	CATSDYYTGELFF
NA	TRBV5-1	TRBJ2-1	CASARGYPSYNEQFF
NA	TRBV11-2	TRBJ2-1	CASSQWDFYNEQFF
NA	TRBV3-1/TRBV3-2	TRBJ1-5	CASSQAGNQPQHF
NA	TRBV10-3	TRBJ2-3	CAIMTGGADTQYF
NA	TRBV10-3	TRBJ1-1	CAISEAGQQGQGRTEAFF
NA	TRBV12-3/TRBV12-4	TRBJ2-1	CASVRDNNNEQFF
NA	TRBV18	TRBJ1-5	CASSPGGINQPQHF
NA	TRBV4-2	TRBJ1-5	CASSLGQERNQPQHF
NA	TRBV7-8	TRBJ2-2	CASSLADAGSAGELFF
NA	TRBV7-2	TRBJ2-7	CASSLESRGSSYEQYF
NA	TRBV3-1/TRBV3-2	TRBJ1-3	CASRLSSGNTIYF
NA	TRBV5-1	TRBJ2-7	CASSLGLVGGPGYEQYF
NA	TRBV7-2	TRBJ1-2	CASSRGSANYGYTF
NA	TRBV3-1/TRBV3-2	TRBJ2-1	CASSQSFFGHLGSSYNEQFF
NA	TRBV30	TRBJ2-1	CACLGQGSYNEQFF
NA	TRBV15	TRBJ2-5	CATSRERQETQYF
NA	TRBV3-1/TRBV3-2	TRBJ1-5	CASSPSGKGSNQPQHF